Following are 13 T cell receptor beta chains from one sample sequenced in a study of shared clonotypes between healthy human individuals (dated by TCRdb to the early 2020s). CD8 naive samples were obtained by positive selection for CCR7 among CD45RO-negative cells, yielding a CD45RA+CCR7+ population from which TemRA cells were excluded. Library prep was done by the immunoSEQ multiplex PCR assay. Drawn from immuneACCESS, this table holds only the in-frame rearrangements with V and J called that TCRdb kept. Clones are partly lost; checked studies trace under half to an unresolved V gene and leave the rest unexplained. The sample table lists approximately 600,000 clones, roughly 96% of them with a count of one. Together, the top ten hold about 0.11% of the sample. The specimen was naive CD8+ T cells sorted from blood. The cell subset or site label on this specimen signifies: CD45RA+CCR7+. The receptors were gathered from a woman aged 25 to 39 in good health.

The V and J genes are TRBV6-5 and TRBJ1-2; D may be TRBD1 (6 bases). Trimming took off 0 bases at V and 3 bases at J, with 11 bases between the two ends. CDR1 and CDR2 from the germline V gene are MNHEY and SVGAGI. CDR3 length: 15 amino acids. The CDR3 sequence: CASSYSDSPHYGYTF. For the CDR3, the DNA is TGTGCCAGCAGTTACTCGGACAGTCCTCACTATGGCTACACCTTC.

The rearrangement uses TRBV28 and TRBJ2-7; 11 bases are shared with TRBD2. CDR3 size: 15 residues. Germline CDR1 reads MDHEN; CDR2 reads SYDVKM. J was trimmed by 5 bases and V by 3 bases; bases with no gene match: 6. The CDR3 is CASSFLASGRNEQYF. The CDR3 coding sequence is TGTGCCAGCAGTTTTCTAGCTAGCGGGAGGAACGAGCAGTACTTC.

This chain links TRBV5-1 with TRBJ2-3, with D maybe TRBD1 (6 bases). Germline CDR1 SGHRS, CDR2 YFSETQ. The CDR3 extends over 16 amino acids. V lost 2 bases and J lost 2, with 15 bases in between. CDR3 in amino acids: CASSLPGQEYTDTQYF. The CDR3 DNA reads TGCGCCAGCAGCTTACCGGGACAAGAATACACAGATACGCAGTATTTT.

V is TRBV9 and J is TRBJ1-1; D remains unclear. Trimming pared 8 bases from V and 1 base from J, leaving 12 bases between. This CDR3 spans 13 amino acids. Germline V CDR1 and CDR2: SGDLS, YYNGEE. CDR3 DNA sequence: TGTGCCAGTATGGCCCCGGGGAACACTGAAGCTTTCTTT. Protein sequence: CASMAPGNTEAFF.

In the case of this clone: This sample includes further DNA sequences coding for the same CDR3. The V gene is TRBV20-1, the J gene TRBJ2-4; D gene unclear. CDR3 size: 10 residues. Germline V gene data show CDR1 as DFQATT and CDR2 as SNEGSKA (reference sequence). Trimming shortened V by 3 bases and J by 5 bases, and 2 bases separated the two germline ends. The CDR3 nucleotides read TGCAGTGCTAGGGAAAACATTCAGTACTTC. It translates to CSARENIQYF.

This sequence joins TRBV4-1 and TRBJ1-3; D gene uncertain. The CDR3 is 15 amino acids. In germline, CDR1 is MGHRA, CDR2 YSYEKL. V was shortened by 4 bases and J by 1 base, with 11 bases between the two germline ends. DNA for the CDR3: TGCGCCAGCAGCCCAGCGGAGGCTTCTGGAAACACCATATATTTT. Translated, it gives CASSPAEASGNTIYF.

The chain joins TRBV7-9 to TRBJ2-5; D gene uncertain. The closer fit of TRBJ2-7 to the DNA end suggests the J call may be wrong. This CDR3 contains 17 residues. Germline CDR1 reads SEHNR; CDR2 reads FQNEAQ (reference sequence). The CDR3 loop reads CASSLAFMGSPNYEQYF. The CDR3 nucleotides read TGTGCCAGCAGCTTAGCGTTCATGGGGTCTCCTAACTACGAGCAGTACTTC.

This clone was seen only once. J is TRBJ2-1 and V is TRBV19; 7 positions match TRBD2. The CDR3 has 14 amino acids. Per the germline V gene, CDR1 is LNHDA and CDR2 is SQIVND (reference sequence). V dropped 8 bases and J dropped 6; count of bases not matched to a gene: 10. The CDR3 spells CASPPRTSCNEQFF. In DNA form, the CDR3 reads TGTGCCAGTCCACCAAGGACTAGTTGCAATGAGCAGTTCTTC.

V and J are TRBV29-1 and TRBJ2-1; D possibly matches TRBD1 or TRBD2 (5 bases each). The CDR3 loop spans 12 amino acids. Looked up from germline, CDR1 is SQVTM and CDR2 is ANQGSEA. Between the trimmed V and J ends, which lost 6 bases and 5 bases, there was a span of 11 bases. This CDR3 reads CSVGLGDNEQFF. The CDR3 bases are TGCAGCGTGGGGCTCGGGGACAATGAGCAGTTCTTC.

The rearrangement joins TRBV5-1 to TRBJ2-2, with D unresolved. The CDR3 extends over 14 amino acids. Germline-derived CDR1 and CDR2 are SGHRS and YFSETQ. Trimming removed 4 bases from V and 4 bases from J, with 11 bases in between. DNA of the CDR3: TGCGCCAGCAGCCCAGACATATCCACCGGGGAGCTGTTTTTT. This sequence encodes CASSPDISTGELFF.

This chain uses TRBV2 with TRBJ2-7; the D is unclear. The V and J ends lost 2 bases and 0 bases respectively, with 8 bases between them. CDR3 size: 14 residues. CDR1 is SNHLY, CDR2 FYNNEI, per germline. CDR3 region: CASSEFLSSYEQYF. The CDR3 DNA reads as TGTGCCAGCAGTGAATTCCTAAGCTCCTACGAGCAGTACTTC.

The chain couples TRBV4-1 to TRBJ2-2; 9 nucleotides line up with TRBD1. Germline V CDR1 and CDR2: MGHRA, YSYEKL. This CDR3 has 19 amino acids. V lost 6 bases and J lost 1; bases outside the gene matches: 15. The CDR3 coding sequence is TGCGCCAGCAGTCGTACAGGGGGCGTTAGATTGCTGAACACCGGGGAGCTGTTTTTT. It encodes CASSRTGGVRLLNTGELFF.

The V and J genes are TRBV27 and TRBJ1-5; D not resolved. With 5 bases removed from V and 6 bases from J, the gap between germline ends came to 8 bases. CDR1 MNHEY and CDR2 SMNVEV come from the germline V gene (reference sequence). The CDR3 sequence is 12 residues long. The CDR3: CASSQALQPQHF. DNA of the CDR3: TGTGCCAGCAGTCAGGCCCTTCAGCCCCAGCATTTT.